The TCR beta chain under discussion was sequenced for a study of blood T cell repertoires in COVID-19. V was pared by 5 bases and J by 3 bases, with 4 bases of the junction left unmatched. The CDR3 is 16 amino acids. The germline CDR1 and CDR2 sequences are SGHAT and FQNNGV. The table came from immunoSEQ multiplex PCR; TCRdb's copy has only in-frame clones and leaves some out. The repertoire holds fewer than 150,000 clones, with approximately 85% as singletons. The receptor comes from a human donor in a cohort sampled during active COVID-19. V usage is TRBV11-2 and J usage is TRBJ2-1, with 13 bases matching TRBD2. The specimen was peripheral blood. The CDR3 region has the DNA TGTGCCAGCAGCCCTGGACTAGCGGGGGTCTACAATGAGCAGTTCTTC. It encodes CASSPGLAGVYNEQFF.